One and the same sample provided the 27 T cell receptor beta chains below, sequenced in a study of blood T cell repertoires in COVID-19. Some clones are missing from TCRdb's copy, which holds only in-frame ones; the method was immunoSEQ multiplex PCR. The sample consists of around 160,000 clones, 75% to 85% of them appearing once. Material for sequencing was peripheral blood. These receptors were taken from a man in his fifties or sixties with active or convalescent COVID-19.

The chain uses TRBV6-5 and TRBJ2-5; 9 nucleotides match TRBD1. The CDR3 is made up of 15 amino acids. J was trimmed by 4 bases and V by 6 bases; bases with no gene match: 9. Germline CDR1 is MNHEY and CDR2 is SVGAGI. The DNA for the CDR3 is TGTGCCAGCAGCGTATCCGGGACAGGGAGAGAGACCCAGTACTTC. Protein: CASSVSGTGRETQYF.

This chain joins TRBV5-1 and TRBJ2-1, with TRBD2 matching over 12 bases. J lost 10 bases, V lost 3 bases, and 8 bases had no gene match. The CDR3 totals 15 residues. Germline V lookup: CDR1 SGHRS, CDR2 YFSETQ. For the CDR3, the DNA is TGCGCCAGCAGCTCTCTAGCGGGAGGGCCGGTGGAGCAGTTCTTC. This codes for CASSSLAGGPVEQFF.

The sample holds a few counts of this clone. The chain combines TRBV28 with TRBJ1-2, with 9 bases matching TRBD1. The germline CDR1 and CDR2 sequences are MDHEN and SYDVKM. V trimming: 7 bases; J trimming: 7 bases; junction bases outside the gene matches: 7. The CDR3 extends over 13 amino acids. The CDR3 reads CASTLQGAVGYTF. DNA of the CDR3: TGTGCCAGCACCTTACAGGGGGCGGTTGGCTACACCTTC.

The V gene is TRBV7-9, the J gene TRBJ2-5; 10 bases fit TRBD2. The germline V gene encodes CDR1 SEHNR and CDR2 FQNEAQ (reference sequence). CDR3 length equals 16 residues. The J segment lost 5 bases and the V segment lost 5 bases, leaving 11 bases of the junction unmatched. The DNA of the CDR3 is TGTGCCAGCAGCCCACCGGGACTAGCGTTGGGGGAGACCCAGTACTTC. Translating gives CASSPPGLALGETQYF.

The CDR3 sequence: CATRPRNGRDNEQFF. CDR3 DNA: TGTGCCACCAGGCCTCGTAATGGGAGAGACAATGAGCAGTTCTTC. The chain uses TRBV15 and TRBJ2-1; perhaps TRBD2 as D (5 bases). The V end lost 6 bases, the J end lost 5 bases, and 17 bases lay between the germline ends. The CDR3 runs 15 residues. Germline CDR1 reads LNHNV; CDR2 reads YYDKDF (reference sequence).

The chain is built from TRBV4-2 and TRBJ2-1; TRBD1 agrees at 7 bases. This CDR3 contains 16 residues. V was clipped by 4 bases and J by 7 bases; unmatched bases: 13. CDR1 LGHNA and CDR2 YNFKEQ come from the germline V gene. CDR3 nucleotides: TGTGCCAGCAGCCCTAACATCGGGACGACAGGGAATGAGCAGTTCTTC. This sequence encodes CASSPNIGTTGNEQFF.

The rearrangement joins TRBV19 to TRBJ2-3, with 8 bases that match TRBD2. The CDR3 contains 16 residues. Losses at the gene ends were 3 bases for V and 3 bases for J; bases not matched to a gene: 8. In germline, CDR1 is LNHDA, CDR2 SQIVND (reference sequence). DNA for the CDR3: TGTGCCAGTAGTATTATTAGCGGGGATTTAACAGATACGCAGTATTTT. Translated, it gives CASSIISGDLTDTQYF.

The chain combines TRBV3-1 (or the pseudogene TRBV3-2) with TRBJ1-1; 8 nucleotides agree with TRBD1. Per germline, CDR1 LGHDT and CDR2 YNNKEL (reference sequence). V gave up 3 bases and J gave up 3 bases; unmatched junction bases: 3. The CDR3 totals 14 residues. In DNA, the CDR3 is TGTGCCAGCAGCCACAGGGGGCAGGACACTGAAGCTTTCTTT. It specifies CASSHRGQDTEAFF.

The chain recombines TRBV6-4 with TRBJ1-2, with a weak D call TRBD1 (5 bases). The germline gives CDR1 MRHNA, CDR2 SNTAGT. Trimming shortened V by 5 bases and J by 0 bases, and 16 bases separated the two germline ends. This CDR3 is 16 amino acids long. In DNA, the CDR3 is TGTGCCAGCAGTATTGGGAAGGGGCGGTCTAACTATGGCTACACCTTC. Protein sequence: CASSIGKGRSNYGYTF.

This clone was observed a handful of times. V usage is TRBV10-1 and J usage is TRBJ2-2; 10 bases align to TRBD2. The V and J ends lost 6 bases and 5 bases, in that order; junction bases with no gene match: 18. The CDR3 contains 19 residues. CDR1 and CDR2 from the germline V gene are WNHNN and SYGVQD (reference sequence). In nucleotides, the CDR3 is TGCGCCAGCAGCCAGGGGCCGGGGAGCGGGAGGGCCTTGACCGGGGAGCTGTTTTTT. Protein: CASSQGPGSGRALTGELFF.

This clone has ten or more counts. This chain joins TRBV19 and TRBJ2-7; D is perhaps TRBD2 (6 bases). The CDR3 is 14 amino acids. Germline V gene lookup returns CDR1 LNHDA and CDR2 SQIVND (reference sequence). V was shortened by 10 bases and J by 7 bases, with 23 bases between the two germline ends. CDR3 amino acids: CAITRGSVGVEQYF. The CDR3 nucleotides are TGTGCCATCACCCGGGGGTCAGTCGGGGTGGAGCAGTACTTC.

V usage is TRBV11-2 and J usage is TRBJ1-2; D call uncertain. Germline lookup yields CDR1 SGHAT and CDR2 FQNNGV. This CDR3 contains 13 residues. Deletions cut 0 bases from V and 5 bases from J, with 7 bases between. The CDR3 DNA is TGTGCCAGCAGCTTAGACCCAACTTATGGCTACACCTTC. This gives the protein CASSLDPTYGYTF.

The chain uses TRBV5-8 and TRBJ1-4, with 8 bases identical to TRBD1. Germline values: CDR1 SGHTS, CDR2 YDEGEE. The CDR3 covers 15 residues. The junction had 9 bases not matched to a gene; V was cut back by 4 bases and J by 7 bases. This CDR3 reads CASSMMTGEGEKLFF. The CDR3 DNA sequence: TGTGCCAGCAGCATGATGACAGGGGAAGGTGAAAAACTGTTTTTT. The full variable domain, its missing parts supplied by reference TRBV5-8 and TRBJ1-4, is EAGVTQSPTHLIKTRGQQATLRCSPISGHTSVYWYQQALGLGLQFLLWYDEGEERNRGNFPPRFSGRQFPNYSSELNVNALELEDSALYLCASSMMTGEGEKLFFGSGTQLSVL.

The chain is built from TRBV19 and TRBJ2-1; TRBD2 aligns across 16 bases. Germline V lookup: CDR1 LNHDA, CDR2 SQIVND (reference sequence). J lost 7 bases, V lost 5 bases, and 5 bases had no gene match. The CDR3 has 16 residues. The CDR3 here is CASSPPGLAGGNEQFF. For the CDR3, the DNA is TGTGCCAGTAGTCCCCCGGGACTAGCGGGGGGGAATGAGCAGTTCTTC.

CDR3 amino acids: CASSILGLYSNQPQHF. CDR3 coding DNA: TGTGCCAGTAGTATACTAGGACTGTATAGCAATCAGCCCCAGCATTTT. The V gene is TRBV19, the J gene TRBJ1-5, with D hard to call. CDR3 length: 16 residues. Trimming removed 2 bases at V and 0 bases at J, with 11 bases between. From germline, CDR1 is LNHDA and CDR2 SQIVND (reference sequence).

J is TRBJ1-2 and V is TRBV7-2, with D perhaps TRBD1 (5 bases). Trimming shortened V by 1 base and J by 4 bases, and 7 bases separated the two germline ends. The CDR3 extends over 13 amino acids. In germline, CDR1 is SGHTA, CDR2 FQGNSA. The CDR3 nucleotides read TGTGCCAGCAGCTTAGGACAGTTCTATGGCTACACCTTC. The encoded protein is CASSLGQFYGYTF.

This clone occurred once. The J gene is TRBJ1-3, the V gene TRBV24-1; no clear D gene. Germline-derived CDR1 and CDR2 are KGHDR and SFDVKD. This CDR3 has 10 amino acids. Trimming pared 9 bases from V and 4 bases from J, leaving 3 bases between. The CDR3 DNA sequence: TGTGCCACCCCGGGAAACACCATATATTTT. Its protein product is CATPGNTIYF.

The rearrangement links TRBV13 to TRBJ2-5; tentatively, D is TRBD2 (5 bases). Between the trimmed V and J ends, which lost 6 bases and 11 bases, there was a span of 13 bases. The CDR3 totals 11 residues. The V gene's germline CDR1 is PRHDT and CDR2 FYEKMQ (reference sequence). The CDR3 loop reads CASSLGVDQYF. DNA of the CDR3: TGTGCCAGCAGTCTCGGGGTCGATCAGTACTTC.

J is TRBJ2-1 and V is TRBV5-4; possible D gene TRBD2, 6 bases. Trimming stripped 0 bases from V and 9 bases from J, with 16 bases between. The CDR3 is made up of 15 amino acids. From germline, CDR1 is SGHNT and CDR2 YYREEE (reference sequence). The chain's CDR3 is CASSLEVAVRREQFF. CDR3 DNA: TGTGCCAGCAGCTTGGAGGTAGCGGTGCGGCGTGAGCAGTTCTTC.

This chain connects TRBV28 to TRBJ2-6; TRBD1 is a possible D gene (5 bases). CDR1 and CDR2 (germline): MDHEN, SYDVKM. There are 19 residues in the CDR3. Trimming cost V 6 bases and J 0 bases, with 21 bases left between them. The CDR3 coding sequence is TGTGCCAGCAGATCACCGGTAGTCAGGGCTCGCTCTGGGGCCAACGTCCTGACTTTC. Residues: CASRSPVVRARSGANVLTF.

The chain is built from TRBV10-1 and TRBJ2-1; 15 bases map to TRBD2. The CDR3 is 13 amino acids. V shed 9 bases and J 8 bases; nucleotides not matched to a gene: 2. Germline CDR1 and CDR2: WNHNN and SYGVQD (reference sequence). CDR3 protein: CASGLAGGDEQFF. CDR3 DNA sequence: TGCGCCAGTGGACTAGCGGGAGGGGATGAGCAGTTCTTC.

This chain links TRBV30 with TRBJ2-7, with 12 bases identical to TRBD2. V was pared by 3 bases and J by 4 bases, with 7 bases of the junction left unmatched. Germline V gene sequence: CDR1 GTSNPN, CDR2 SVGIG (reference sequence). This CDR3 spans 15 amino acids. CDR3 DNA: TGTGCCTGGAGCCTAAGAACTAGCGGGGGGTACGAGCAGTACTTC. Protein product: CAWSLRTSGGYEQYF. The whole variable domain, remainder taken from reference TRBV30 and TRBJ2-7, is SQTIHQWPATLVQPVGSPLSLECTVEGTSNPNLYWYRQAAGRGLQLLFYSVGIGQISSEVPQNLSASRPQDRQFILSSKKLLLSDSGFYLCAWSLRTSGGYEQYFGPGTRLTVT.

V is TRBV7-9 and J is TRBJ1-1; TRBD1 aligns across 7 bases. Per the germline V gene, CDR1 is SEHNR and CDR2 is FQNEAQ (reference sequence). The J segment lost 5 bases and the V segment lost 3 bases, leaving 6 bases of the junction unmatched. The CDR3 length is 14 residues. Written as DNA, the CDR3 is TGTGCCAGCAGCTTTTTGGACAGGTTAACTGAAGCTTTCTTT. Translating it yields CASSFLDRLTEAFF.

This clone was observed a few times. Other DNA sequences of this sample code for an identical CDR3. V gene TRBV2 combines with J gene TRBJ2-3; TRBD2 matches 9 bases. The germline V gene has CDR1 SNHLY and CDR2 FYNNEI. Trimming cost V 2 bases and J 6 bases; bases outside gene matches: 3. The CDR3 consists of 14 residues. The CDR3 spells CASSESLAGDTQYF. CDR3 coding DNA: TGTGCCAGCAGTGAAAGTCTAGCGGGGGATACGCAGTATTTT. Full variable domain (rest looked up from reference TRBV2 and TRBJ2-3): EPEVTQTPSHQVTQMGQEVILRCVPISNHLYFYWYRQILGQKVEFLVSFYNNEISEKSEIFDDQFSVERPDGSNFTLKIRSTKLEDSAMYFCASSESLAGDTQYFGPGTRLTVL.

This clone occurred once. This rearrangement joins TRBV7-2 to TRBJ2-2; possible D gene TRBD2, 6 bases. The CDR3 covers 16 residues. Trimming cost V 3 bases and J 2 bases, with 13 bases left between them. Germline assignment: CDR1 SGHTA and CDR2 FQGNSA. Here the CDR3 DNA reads TGTGCCAGCAGCTTGAGGCGGGCGGGAAACACCGGGGAGCTGTTTTTT. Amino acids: CASSLRRAGNTGELFF.

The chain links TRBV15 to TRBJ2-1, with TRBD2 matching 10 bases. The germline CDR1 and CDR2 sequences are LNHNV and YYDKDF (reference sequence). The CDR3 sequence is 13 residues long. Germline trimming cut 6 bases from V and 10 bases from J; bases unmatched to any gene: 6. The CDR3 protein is CATSQAGGREQFF. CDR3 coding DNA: TGTGCCACCAGTCAAGCGGGAGGGCGAGAGCAGTTCTTC.

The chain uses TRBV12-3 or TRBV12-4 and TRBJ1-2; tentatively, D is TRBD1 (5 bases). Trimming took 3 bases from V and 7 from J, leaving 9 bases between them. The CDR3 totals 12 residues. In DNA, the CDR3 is TGTGCCAGCAGTTTTGACAGCCGTGGCTACACCTTC. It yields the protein CASSFDSRGYTF.